This paragraph reports one T cell receptor (beta chain). The sample originates from a study of blood T cell repertoires in COVID-19. Study information: Acute and convalescent COVID-19 specimens originated in the United States, Italy and Spain. PBMCs, B-cell-depleted T cells, or T cells provided the cDNA or gDNA that made up the material.

In the original analysis: Reference gene primer amplification gave estimated nucleated cell counts. This table comes from immunoSEQ multiplex PCR, and its TCRdb copy is limited to in-frame clones, with some not included. D and trimming were read from the DNA, whereas the V and J calls and clone size are those reported in that table. Among some 65,000 clones listed, 70% to 85% were seen once. V was clipped by 5 bases and J by 5 bases; unmatched bases: 16. Germline V gene data show CDR1 as PRHDT and CDR2 as FYEKMQ (reference sequence). The CDR3 runs to 17 residues. Source material: peripheral blood. The V gene is TRBV13, the J gene TRBJ2-5; TRBD2 matches at 8 bases. The source of this sequence is a woman between 65 and 79 years old with acute or convalescent COVID-19. The CDR3 loop is CASSPSLLAEGRETQYF. The DNA of the CDR3 is TGTGCCAGCAGCCCCTCCCTACTAGCGGAGGGGCGGGAGACCCAGTACTTC. Looking up the rest from reference TRBV13 and TRBJ2-5 gives the full variable domain: AAGVIQSPRHLIKEKRETATLKCYPIPRHDTVYWYQQGPGQDPQFLISFYEKMQSDKGSIPDRFSAQQFSDYHSELNMSSLELGDSALYFCASSPSLLAEGRETQYFGPGTRLLVL.